This T cell receptor (beta chain) originates from a study of patients and donors after allogeneic stem cell transplantation. One entry per CDR3 protein results from TCRdb running MiXCR on the RT-PCR reads. The table has about 160,000 distinct CDR3 sequences, approximately 37% seen once. This CDR3 contains 12 residues. V lost 1 base and J 8 bases, leaving 6 bases between the germline ends. Material for sequencing was blood, either unsorted or a sorted T cell fraction (not recorded which). This chain uses TRBV12-3 or TRBV12-4 with TRBJ2-1; D is undetermined. The receptor's source is a human donor who was either an allogeneic HSCT recipient or a stem cell or donor lymphocyte infusion donor (not recorded which). It is not recorded whose cells these are; they may come from a transplant donor. The CDR3: CASSLGSYEQFF. CDR3 DNA sequence: TGTGCCAGCAGTTTAGGTAGCTATGAGCAGTTCTTC.